This TCR beta chain was found in a study of response to subunit inactivated influenza vaccine. Trimming left V 3 bases short and J 2 bases short, with 16 bases between. Germline lookup yields CDR1 ENHRY and CDR2 SYGVKD. The CDR3 has 16 amino acids. A few counts support this clonotype. The antigen is unknown. Broader study findings: After each seasonal influenza vaccination, few new T cells are recruited, the authors suggested.

TCRdb reanalysed the RT-PCR reads using MiXCR and keeps one entry per CDR3 protein. The data show 450,000 to 700,000 distinct CDR3 sequences, 14% seen once. This sample comprised PBMCs from blood, obtained roughly 12 days after vaccination. This clonotype was obtained from a man in his fifties who received an inactivated influenza vaccine. This rearrangement joins TRBV10-3 to TRBJ2-5; perhaps D is TRBD1 or TRBD2 (6 bases each). CDR3 protein: CAISDYTGGLQETQYF. In DNA, the CDR3 is TGTGCCATCAGTGATTACACCGGGGGCTTACAAGAGACCCAGTACTTC.